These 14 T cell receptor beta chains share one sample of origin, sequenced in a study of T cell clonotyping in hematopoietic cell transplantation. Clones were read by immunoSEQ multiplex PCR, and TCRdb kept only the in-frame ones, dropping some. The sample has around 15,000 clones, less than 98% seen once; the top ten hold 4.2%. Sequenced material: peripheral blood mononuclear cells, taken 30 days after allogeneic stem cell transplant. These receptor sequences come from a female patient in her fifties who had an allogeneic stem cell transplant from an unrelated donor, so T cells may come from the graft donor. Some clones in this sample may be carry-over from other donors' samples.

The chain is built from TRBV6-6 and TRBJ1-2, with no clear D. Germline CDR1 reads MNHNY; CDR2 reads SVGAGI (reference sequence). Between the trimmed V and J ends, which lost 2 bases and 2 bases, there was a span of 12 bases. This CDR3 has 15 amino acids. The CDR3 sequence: CASSYGVEANYGYTF. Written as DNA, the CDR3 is TGTGCCAGCAGTTACGGCGTGGAGGCCAACTATGGCTACACCTTC.

The CDR3 sequence: CASSHTSVQLASRTDTQYF. The CDR3 DNA reads TGTGCCAGCAGTCACACAAGCGTCCAACTAGCGAGTCGCACAGATACGCAGTATTTT. J is TRBJ2-3 and V is TRBV27; 7 nucleotides align to TRBD2. CDR1 is MNHEY and CDR2 is SMNVEV in the germline V gene (reference sequence). This CDR3 spans 19 amino acids. Trimming cost V 5 bases and J 1 base; bases outside gene matches: 18.

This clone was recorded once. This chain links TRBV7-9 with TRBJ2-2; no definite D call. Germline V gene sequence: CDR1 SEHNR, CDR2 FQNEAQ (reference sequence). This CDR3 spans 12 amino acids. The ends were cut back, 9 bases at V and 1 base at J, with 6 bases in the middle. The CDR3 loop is CARYMNTGELFF. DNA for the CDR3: TGTGCCAGATATATGAACACCGGGGAGCTGTTTTTT.

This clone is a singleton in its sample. The CDR3 loop reads CASSRTPRMTYREQFF. The CDR3, as DNA: TGTGCCAGCAGCAGAACCCCAAGAATGACCTACCGTGAGCAGTTCTTC. The chain uses TRBV7-9 and TRBJ2-1; D remains unclear. In germline, CDR1 is SEHNR, CDR2 FQNEAQ (reference sequence). This CDR3 is built from 16 residues. Trimming shortened V by 5 bases and J by 9 bases, and 23 bases separated the two germline ends.

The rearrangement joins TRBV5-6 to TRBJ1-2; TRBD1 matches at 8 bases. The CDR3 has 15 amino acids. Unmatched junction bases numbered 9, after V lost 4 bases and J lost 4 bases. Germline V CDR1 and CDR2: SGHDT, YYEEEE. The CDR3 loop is CASSPGRQGFYGYTF. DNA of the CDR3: TGTGCCAGCAGCCCAGGCCGACAGGGGTTCTATGGCTACACCTTC. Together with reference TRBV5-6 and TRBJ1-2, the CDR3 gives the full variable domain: DAGVTQSPTHLIKTRGQQVTLRCSPKSGHDTVSWYQQALGQGPQFIFQYYEEEERQRGNFPDRFSGHQFPNYSSELNVNALLLGDSALYLCASSPGRQGFYGYTFGSGTRLTVV.

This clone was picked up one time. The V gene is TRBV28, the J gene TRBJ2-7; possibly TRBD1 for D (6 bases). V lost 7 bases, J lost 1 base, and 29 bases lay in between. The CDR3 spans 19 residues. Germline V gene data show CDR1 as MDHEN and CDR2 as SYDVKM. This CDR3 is CASTHLGTFGAIESYEQYF. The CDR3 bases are TGTGCCAGCACTCATTTGGGGACATTCGGGGCAATTGAGTCCTACGAGCAGTACTTC.

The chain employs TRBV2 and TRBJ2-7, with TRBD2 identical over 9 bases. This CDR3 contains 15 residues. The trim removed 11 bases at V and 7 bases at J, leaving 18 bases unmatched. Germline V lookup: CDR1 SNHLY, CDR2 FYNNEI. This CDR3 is CAGSRASGGPREQYF. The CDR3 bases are TGTGCCGGGTCAAGAGCGAGCGGGGGGCCGCGAGAGCAGTACTTC.

For the CDR3, the DNA is TGTGCCACCAGAGCCGGGCTAGCGGGGATTTACAATGAGCAGTTCTTC. It codes for CATRAGLAGIYNEQFF. J is TRBJ2-1 and V is TRBV15; 9 positions match TRBD2. This CDR3 is built from 16 residues. Germline V lookup: CDR1 LNHNV, CDR2 YYDKDF (reference sequence). Trimming at V came to 6 bases and at J to 4 bases, leaving 10 bases not matched to a gene.

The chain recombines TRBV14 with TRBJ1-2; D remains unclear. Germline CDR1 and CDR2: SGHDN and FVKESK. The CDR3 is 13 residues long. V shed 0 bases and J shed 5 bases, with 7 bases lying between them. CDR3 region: CASSQDSRYGYTF. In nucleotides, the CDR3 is TGTGCCAGCAGCCAAGACAGTAGATATGGCTACACCTTC.

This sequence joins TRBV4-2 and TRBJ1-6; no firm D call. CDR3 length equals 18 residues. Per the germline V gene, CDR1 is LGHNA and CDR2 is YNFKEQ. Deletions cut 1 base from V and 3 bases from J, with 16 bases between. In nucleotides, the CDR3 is TGTGCCAGCAGCCAAGTTGGGGTACAGAGCAACTATAATTCACCCCTCCACTTT. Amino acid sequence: CASSQVGVQSNYNSPLHF.

CDR3 amino acids: CASSLPRFNTEAFF. CDR3 nucleotide sequence: TGTGCCAGCAGCTTGCCGAGATTTAACACTGAAGCTTTCTTT. The chain couples TRBV7-2 to TRBJ1-1; D remains unclear. V was cut by 3 bases and J by 2 bases, with 10 bases left in between. Germline CDR1 reads SGHTA; CDR2 reads FQGNSA. The CDR3 contains 14 residues.

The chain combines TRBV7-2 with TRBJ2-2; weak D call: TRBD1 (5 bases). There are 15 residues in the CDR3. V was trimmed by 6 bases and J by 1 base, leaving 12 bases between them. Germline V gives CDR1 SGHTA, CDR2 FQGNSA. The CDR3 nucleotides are TGTGCCAGCAGACAGGACGGATGGAACACCGGGGAGCTGTTTTTT. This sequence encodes CASRQDGWNTGELFF.

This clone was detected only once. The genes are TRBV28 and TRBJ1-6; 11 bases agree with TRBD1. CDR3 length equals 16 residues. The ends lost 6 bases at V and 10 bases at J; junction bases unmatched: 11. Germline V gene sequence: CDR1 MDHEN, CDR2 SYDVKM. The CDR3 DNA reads TGTGCCAGCAGGGACACACGCCGGGACAGGGGGTCACCCCTCCACTTT. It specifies CASRDTRRDRGSPLHF.

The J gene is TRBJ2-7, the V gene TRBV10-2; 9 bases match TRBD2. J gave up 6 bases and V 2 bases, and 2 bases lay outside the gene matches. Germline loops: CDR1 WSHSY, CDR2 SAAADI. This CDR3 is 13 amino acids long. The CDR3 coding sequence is TGCGCCAGCAGTGAGGCGGGGGGGATCGAGCAGTACTTC. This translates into CASSEAGGIEQYF.